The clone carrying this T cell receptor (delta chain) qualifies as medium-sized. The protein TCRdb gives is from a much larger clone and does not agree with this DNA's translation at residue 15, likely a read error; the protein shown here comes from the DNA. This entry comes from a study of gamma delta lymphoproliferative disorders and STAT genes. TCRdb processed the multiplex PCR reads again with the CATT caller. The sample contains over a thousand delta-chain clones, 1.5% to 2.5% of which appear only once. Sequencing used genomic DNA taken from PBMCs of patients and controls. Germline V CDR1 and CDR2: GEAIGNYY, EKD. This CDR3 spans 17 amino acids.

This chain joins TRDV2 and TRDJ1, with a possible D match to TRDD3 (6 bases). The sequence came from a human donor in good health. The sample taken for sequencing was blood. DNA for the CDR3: TGTGCCTGTGACGACATGGGTGGGGGTCCCCACACCGATAAACCCATCTTT. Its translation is CACDDMGGGPHTDKPIF.